This T cell receptor beta chain was identified in a study of cytomegalovirus exposure and HLA in healthy donors. Details on this clone: Its matching antigen is unknown.

This CDR3 region has 14 residues. Germline V CDR1 and CDR2: SGHTA, FQGTGA. V was clipped by 1 base and J by 7 bases; unmatched bases: 5. In the PCR, 60 Vbeta and 13 Jbeta primers were used. Produced via immunoSEQ multiplex PCR; TCRdb's table is partial and in-frame only. The sample carries more than 85,000 clones, roughly 76% recorded once. Regarding donors, all were healthy bone marrow donors. Study-wide results and caveats: V- and J-gene trimming in TCR beta was tied to a missense DCLRE1C variant by an analysis performed later. At a 0.05 false discovery rate, a later analysis found some 18,000 TCR beta sequences to be associated with HLA alleles.

Sequenced: PBMCs. This chain links TRBV7-3 with TRBJ1-2; TRBD1 matches 8 bases. This receptor was taken from a woman in her fifties or sixties in good health and CMV-seropositive. This chain's CDR3 is CASSLKVQGAGYTF. CDR3 DNA sequence: TGTGCCAGCAGCTTAAAGGTCCAGGGGGCTGGCTACACCTTC. The entire variable domain, with the rest obtained from reference TRBV7-3 and TRBJ1-2, is as follows: GAGVSQTPSNKVTEKGKYVELRCDPISGHTALYWYRQSLGQGPEFLIYFQGTGAADDSGLPNDRFFAVRPEGSVSTLKIQRTERGDSAVYLCASSLKVQGAGYTFGSGTRLTVV.